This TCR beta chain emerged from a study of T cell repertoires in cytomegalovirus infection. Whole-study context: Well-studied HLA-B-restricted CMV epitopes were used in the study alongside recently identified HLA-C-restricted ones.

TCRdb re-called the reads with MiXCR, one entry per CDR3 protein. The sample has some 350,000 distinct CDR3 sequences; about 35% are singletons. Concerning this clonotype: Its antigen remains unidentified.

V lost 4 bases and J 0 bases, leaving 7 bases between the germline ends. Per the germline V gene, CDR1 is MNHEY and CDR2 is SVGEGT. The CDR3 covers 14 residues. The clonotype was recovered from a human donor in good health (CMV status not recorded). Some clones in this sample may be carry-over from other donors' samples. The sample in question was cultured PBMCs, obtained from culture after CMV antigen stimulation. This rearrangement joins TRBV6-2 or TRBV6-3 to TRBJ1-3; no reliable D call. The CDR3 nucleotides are TGTGCCAGCAGTTCACCGCGCTCTGGAAACACCATATATTTT. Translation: CASSSPRSGNTIYF.